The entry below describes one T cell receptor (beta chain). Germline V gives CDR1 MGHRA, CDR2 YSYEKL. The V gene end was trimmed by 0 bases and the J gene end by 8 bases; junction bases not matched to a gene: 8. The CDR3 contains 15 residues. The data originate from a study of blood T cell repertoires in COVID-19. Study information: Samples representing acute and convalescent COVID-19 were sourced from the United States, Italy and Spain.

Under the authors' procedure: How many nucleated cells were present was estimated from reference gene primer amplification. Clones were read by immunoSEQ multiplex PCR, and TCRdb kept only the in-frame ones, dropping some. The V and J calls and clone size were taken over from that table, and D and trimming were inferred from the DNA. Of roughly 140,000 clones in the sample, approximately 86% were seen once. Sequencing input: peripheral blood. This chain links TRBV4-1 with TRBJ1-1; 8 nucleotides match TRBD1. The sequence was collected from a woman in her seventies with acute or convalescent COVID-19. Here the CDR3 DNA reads TGCGCCAGCAGCCAAGATCGGACAGGGCCTCGAGAAGCTTTCTTT. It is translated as CASSQDRTGPREAFF.